A single sample gave rise to the 8 T cell receptor beta chains below, sequenced in a study of blood T cells in healthy people across ages. The second PCR ran roughly 6 to 11 cycles with a sample-barcoded 5' primer and J-beta primers. TCRdb used MiXCR to reprocess the 5' RACE reads, holding one entry per CDR3 protein. The sample comprises some 1.5 million distinct CDR3 sequences, roughly 30% of which are singletons, and less than 9.5% rests with the top ten. The sequencing input was blood. The receptors were sampled from a woman aged 30 to 39 in good health.

On this clonotype itself: Here the CDR3 omits its conserved ending phenylalanine or tryptophan, so a read error is the likely source. The chain joins TRBV12-3 or TRBV12-4 to TRBJ1-1; maybe TRBD1 (5 bases). V was clipped by 5 bases and J by 5 bases, with 12 bases between them. This CDR3 is built from 13 residues. The CDR3 loop reads CASSDPGVTEAFC. The CDR3 DNA reads TGTGCCAGCAGTGACCCGGGGGTAACTGAAGCTTTCTGT.

The chain couples TRBV7-9 to TRBJ2-5, with unresolved D. Trimming pared 11 bases from V and 5 bases from J, leaving 6 bases between. Per the germline V gene, CDR1 is SEHNR and CDR2 is FQNEAQ (reference sequence). The CDR3 is made up of 9 amino acids. The CDR3 DNA follows: TGTGCCGCCGGGGAGACCCAGTACTTC. Protein: CAAGETQYF.

This clonotype turned up a few times. The chain carries TRBV2 and TRBJ2-1; D unclear. CDR1 and CDR2 (germline): SNHLY, FYNNEI. This CDR3 is 12 amino acids long. Trimming took off 3 bases at V and 10 bases at J, with 10 bases between the two ends. The DNA for the CDR3 is TGTGCCAGCAGTGAGATGTCTGTAGAGCAGTTCTTC. It encodes CASSEMSVEQFF.

J is TRBJ2-7 and V is TRBV15, with TRBD1 matching over 10 bases. Per the germline V gene, CDR1 is LNHNV and CDR2 is YYDKDF (reference sequence). The trim removed 5 bases at V and 6 bases at J, leaving 7 bases unmatched. CDR3 size: 14 residues. CDR3 protein: CATSSGTGVVEQYV. The CDR3 region has the DNA TGTGCCACCAGCTCCGGGACAGGGGTAGTCGAGCAGTACGTC.

V and J are TRBV5-1 and TRBJ1-5, with unresolved D. The CDR3 covers 13 residues. Trimming took 5 bases from V and 4 from J, leaving 10 bases between them. The germline V gene encodes CDR1 SGHRS and CDR2 YFSETQ. CDR3 protein: CASRHGENQPQHF. The CDR3 bases are TGCGCCAGCAGGCACGGGGAGAATCAGCCCCAGCATTTT. Combining the CDR3 with reference TRBV5-1 and TRBJ1-5 gives the whole variable domain KAGVTQTPRYLIKTRGQQVTLSCSPISGHRSVSWYQQTPGQGLQFLFEYFSETQRNKGNFPGRFSGRQFSNSRSEMNVSTLELGDSALYLCASRHGENQPQHFGDGTRLSIL.

The table lists this clonotype with a few counts. The rearrangement joins TRBV7-2 to TRBJ2-7; TRBD1 matches at 7 bases. The CDR3 consists of 14 residues. J lost 3 bases, V lost 3 bases, and 5 bases had no gene match. Germline loops: CDR1 SGHTA, CDR2 FQGNSA. CDR3 nucleotide sequence: TGTGCCAGCAGCTTGACGGGACAGAACTACGAGCAGTACTTC. It is translated as CASSLTGQNYEQYF.

This clonotype was seen repeatedly, ten times or more. J is TRBJ2-1 and V is TRBV20-1, with 10 bases identical to TRBD2. Trimming at V came to 0 bases and at J to 3 bases, leaving 2 bases not matched to a gene. The CDR3 loop spans 15 amino acids. Germline V gene data show CDR1 as DFQATT and CDR2 as SNEGSKA (reference sequence). The CDR3 here is CSARDLAGDYNEQFF. CDR3 nucleotide sequence: TGCAGTGCTAGAGATCTAGCGGGAGACTACAATGAGCAGTTCTTC.

Only a few counts were recorded for this clonotype. The V and J genes are TRBV20-1 and TRBJ1-5, with a weak D call TRBD1 (6 bases). CDR1 DFQATT and CDR2 SNEGSKA come from the germline V gene (reference sequence). Trimming took 6 bases from V and 2 from J, leaving 17 bases between them. This CDR3 region has 15 residues. CDR3 sequence (DNA): TGCAGTGCCCGGACGGGGGCGTCCGGCAATCAGCCCCAGCATTTT. It yields the protein CSARTGASGNQPQHF.